Described below is a single T cell receptor (beta chain) sequence and its context. The record originates from a study of blood T cell repertoires in COVID-19. Study information: Sample material is recorded as cDNA or gDNA derived from T cells, B-cell-depleted T cells, or PBMCs.

V shed 10 bases, J shed 4 bases, and the junction held 6 bases outside the gene matches. There are 13 residues in the CDR3. CDR1 and CDR2 from the germline V gene are LNHDA and SQIVND (reference sequence). In the source study's methods: Researchers report that nucleated cell counts were estimated from reference gene primer amplification. Data came from immunoSEQ multiplex PCR; TCRdb stores just in-frame clones and leaves some out. For V, J and clone size, that table is used; D and trimming come from the DNA. The sample yields 50,000 to 70,000 clones, about four fifths seen once. The clonotype comes from a man between 70 and 80 years old with active COVID-19. The V call is TRBV19, the J call TRBJ1-4, with 7 bases fitting TRBD1. The sample consisted of peripheral blood. CDR3 amino acids: CATVGQDNEKLFF. The CDR3 DNA reads as TGTGCCACCGTCGGACAGGATAATGAAAAACTGTTTTTT. Full variable domain (outside the CDR3, taken from reference TRBV19 and TRBJ1-4): DGGITQSPKYLFRKEGQNVTLSCEQNLNHDAMYWYRQDPGQGLRLIYYSQIVNDFQKGDIAEGYSVSREKKESFPLTVTSAQKNPTAFYLCATVGQDNEKLFFGSGTQLSVL.